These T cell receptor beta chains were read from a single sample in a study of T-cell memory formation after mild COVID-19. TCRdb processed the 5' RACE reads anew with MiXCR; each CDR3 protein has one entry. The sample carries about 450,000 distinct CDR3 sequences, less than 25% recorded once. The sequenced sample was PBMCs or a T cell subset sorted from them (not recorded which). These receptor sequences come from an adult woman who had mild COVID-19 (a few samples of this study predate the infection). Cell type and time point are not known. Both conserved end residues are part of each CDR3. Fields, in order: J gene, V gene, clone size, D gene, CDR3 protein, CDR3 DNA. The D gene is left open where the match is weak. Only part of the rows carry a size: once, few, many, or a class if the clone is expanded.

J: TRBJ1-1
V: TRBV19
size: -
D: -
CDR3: CASSIVLNTEAFF
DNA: TGTGCCAGTAGTATAGTGCTGAACACTGAAGCTTTCTTT

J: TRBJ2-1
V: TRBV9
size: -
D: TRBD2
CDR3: CASSPRTSAYNEQFF
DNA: TGTGCCAGCAGCCCCCGGACTAGCGCTTACAATGAGCAGTTCTTC

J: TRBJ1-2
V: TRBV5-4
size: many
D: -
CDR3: CASSLRYGSSRGYTF
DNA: TGTGCCAGCAGCTTGAGGTACGGCTCCTCCCGTGGCTACACCTTC

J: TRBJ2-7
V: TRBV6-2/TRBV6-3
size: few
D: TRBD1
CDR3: CASSLDRAEQYF
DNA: TGTGCCAGCAGCCTCGACAGGGCCGAGCAGTACTTC

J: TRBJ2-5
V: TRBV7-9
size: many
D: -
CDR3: CASSSLRGEETQYF
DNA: TGTGCCAGCAGCTCGCTTCGGGGCGAAGAGACCCAGTACTTC

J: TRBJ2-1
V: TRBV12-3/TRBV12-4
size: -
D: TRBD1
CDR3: CASSLSALTGTNNEQFF
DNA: TGTGCCAGCAGTTTATCTGCATTGACAGGGACGAACAATGAGCAGTTCTTC

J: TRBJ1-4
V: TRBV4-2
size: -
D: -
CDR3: CASSLQEGGSGEKLFF
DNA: TGTGCCAGCAGCCTCCAAGAGGGGGGGTCTGGTGAAAAACTGTTTTTT

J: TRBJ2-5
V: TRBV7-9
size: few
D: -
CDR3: CASSSVSGKNWETQYF
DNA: TGTGCCAGCAGCTCGGTCTCCGGGAAAAATTGGGAGACCCAGTACTTC

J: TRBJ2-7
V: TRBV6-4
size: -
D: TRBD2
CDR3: CAKTGTSPSQYF
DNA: TGTGCCAAAACCGGGACTAGCCCTTCGCAGTACTTC

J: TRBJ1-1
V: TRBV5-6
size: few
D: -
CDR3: CASSQLKMDSRLEAFF
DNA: TGTGCCAGCAGCCAACTCAAAATGGACAGCCGTTTAGAAGCTTTCTTT

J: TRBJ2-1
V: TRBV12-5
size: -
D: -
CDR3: CASGLVTGGGPYNEQFF
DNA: TGTGCTAGTGGTTTGGTTACGGGGGGCGGGCCGTACAATGAGCAGTTCTTC

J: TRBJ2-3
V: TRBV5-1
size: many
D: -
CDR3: CASSSPVVADTQYF
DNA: TGCGCCAGCAGCTCCCCAGTGGTAGCAGATACGCAGTATTTT

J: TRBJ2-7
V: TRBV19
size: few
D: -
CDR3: CASSGTVSSYEQYF
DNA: TGTGCCAGCTCGGGGACGGTGAGCTCCTACGAGCAGTACTTC

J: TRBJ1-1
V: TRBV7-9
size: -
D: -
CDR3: CASSPRQQTEAFF
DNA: TGTGCCAGCAGCCCGCGACAGCAGACTGAAGCTTTCTTT

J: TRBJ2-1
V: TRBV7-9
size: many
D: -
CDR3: CASSLSSADNNEQFF
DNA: TGTGCCAGCAGCTTGTCCTCGGCAGACAACAATGAGCAGTTCTTC

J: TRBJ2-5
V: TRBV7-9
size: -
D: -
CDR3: CASSFARGILLQETQYF
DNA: TGTGCCAGCAGCTTCGCTAGGGGGATCCTCCTCCAAGAGACCCAGTACTTC

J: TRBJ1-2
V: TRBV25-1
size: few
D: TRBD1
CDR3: CASSEDRGLRDGYTF
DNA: TGTGCCAGCAGTGAAGACAGGGGGCTACGAGATGGCTACACCTTC

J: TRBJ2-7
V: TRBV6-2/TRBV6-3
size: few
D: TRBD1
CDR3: CASSYSGEGAYEQYF
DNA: TGTGCCAGCAGTTACTCCGGCGAGGGGGCTTACGAGCAGTACTTC

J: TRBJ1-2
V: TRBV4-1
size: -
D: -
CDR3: CASSPEWTANYTF
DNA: TGCGCCAGCAGCCCTGAATGGACGGCTAACTATACCTTC